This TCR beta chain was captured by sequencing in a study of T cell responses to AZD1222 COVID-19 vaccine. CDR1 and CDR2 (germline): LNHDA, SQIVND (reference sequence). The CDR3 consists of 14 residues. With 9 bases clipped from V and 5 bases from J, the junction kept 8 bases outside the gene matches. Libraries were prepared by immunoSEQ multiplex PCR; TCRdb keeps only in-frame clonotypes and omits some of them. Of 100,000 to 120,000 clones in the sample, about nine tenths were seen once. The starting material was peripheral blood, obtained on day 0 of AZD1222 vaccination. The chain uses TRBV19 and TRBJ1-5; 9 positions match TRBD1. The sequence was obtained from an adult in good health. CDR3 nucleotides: TGTGCCAGCCTATCCTGGACAGGGGATCAGCCCCAGCATTTT. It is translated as CASLSWTGDQPQHF.